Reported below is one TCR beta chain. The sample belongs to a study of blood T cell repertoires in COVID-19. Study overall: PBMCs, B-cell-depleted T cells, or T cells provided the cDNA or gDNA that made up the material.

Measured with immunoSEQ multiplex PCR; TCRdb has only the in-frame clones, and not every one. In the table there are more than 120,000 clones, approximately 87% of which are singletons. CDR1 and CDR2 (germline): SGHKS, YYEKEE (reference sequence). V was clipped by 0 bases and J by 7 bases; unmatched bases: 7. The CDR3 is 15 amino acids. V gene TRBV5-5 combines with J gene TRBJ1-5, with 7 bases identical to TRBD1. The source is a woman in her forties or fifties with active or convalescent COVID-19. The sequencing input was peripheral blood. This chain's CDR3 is CASSLVWDRDQPQHF. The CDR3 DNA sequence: TGTGCCAGCAGCTTGGTATGGGACAGAGACCAGCCCCAGCATTTT.